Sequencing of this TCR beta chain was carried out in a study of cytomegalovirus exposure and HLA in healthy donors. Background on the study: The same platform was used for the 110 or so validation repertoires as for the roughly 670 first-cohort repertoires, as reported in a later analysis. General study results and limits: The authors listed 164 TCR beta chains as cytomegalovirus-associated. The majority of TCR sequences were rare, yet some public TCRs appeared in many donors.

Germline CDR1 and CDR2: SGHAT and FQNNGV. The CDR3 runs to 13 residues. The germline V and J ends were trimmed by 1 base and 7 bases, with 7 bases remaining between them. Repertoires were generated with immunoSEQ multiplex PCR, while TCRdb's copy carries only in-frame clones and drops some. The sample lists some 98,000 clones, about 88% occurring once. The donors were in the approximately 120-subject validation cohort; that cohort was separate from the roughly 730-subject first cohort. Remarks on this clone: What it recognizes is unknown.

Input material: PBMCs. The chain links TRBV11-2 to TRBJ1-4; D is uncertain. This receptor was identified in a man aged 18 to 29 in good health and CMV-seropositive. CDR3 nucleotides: TGTGCCAGCAGCTTAGGTTACGGTGAAAAACTGTTTTTT. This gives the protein CASSLGYGEKLFF. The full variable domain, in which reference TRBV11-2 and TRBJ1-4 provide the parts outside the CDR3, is EAGVAQSPRYKIIEKRQSVAFWCNPISGHATLYWYQQILGQGPKLLIQFQNNGVVDDSQLPKDRFSAERLKGVDSTLKIQPAKLEDSAVYLCASSLGYGEKLFFGSGTQLSVL.